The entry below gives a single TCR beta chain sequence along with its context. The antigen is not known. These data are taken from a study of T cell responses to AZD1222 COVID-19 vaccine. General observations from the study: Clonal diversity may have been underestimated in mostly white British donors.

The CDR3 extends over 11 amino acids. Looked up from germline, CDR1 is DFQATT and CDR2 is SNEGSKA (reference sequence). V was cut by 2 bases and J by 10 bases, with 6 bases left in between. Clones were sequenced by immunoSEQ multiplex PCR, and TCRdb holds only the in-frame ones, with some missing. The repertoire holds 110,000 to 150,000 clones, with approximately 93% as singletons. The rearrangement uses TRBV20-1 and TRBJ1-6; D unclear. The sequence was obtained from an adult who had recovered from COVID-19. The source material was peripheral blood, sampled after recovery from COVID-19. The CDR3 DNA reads TGCAGTGCTAGATTAGGGTCACCCCTCCACTTT. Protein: CSARLGSPLHF.